This is a list of T cell receptor beta chains from one sample in a study of T cell responses to AZD1222 COVID-19 vaccine. Measured with immunoSEQ multiplex PCR; TCRdb has only the in-frame clones, and not every one. The sample has 200,000 to 250,000 clones, roughly 91% seen once. The sequenced sample was peripheral blood, obtained on day 0 of MenACWY control vaccination. These receptors were obtained from an adult in good health. Each CDR3 is given with its conserved first and last residue. The order of the fields is clone size, J gene, D gene, V gene, CDR3 protein, CDR3 DNA. D genes are given only for firm matches. Clone size is given for some rows only: seen once, a few or many times, or a class if the clone is expanded.

. | TRBJ2-7 | . | TRBV20-1 | CSASGRGGYEQYF | TGCAGTGCTAGTGGCAGGGGCGGGTACGAGCAGTACTTC
once | TRBJ1-1 | . | TRBV25-1 | CASSVQRNTEAFF | TGTGCCAGCAGTGTGCAACGGAACACTGAAGCTTTCTTT
. | TRBJ1-6 | TRBD1 | TRBV10-2 | CASSEGGQASSPLHF | TGCGCCAGCAGTGAGGGGGGACAGGCTAGTTCACCCCTCCACTTT
. | TRBJ2-7 | . | TRBV11-2 | CASSVSFGDYEQYF | TGTGCCAGCAGCGTTAGTTTTGGGGACTACGAGCAGTACTTC
. | TRBJ2-5 | . | TRBV11-2 | CASSLGAGGRQGETQYF | TGTGCCAGCAGCTTAGGGGCGGGGGGACGACAGGGTGAGACCCAGTACTTC
. | TRBJ2-5 | . | TRBV24-1 | CATSDFGRGGQETQYF | TGTGCCACCAGTGATTTCGGCAGGGGAGGACAAGAGACCCAGTACTTC
. | TRBJ1-2 | TRBD1 | TRBV3-1/TRBV3-2 | CASQQGAYGYTF | TGTGCCAGTCAACAGGGGGCATATGGCTACACCTTC
once | TRBJ2-3 | TRBD2 | TRBV30 | CAWSISAGGRSDTQYF | TGTGCCTGGAGTATTTCGGCGGGGGGACGATCGGATACGCAGTATTTT
once | TRBJ1-1 | . | TRBV14 | CASSQERAGGAFF | TGTGCCAGCAGCCAAGAACGGGCGGGAGGGGCTTTCTTT
. | TRBJ2-3 | . | TRBV15 | CATSRDGGPDTQYF | TGTGCCACCAGCAGAGATGGGGGGCCCGATACGCAGTATTTT
. | TRBJ2-2 | TRBD2 | TRBV5-1 | CASSPSVAGGPGELFF | TGCGCCAGCAGCCCCTCGGTAGCGGGGGGGCCCGGGGAGCTGTTTTTT
. | TRBJ2-7 | TRBD2 | TRBV6-6 | CASSSWTSGAGEQYF | TGTGCCAGCAGTTCCTGGACTAGCGGGGCGGGGGAGCAGTACTTC
once | TRBJ1-1 | TRBD1 | TRBV4-1 | CASSQDIQGAWGEAFF | TGCGCCAGCAGCCAAGATATCCAGGGGGCGTGGGGTGAAGCTTTCTTT
. | TRBJ1-6 | TRBD1 | TRBV5-4 | CASSKTTGQGLSPLHF | TGTGCCAGCAGCAAGACTACGGGACAGGGGTTGTCACCCCTCCACTTT
. | TRBJ2-2 | . | TRBV7-2 | CASSLATGSTGELFF | TGTGCCAGCAGCTTAGCAACAGGCTCCACCGGGGAGCTGTTTTTT
. | TRBJ2-7 | TRBD1 | TRBV5-1 | CASSWGQGYSEQYF | TGCGCCAGCAGCTGGGGACAGGGATACTCCGAGCAGTACTTC
. | TRBJ2-7 | TRBD1 | TRBV5-1 | CASSLGDRGAEQYF | TGCGCCAGCAGCTTGGGGGACAGGGGAGCCGAGCAGTACTTC
. | TRBJ1-1 | TRBD1 | TRBV15 | CATSSEDREGVSEAFF | TGTGCCACCAGCAGTGAGGACAGGGAAGGAGTCTCTGAAGCTTTCTTT
. | TRBJ1-3 | . | TRBV18 | CASSPSGVGNTIYF | TGTGCCAGCTCACCATCAGGGGTTGGAAACACCATATATTTT
once | TRBJ2-1 | . | TRBV27 | CASSSVWNEQFF | TGTGCCAGCAGTTCCGTATGGAATGAGCAGTTCTTC
once | TRBJ1-1 | TRBD1 | TRBV18 | CASSSGQGRLETEAFF | TGTGCCAGCTCATCCGGACAGGGGCGGCTGGAAACTGAAGCTTTCTTT
. | TRBJ1-4 | . | TRBV30 | CAWSTDYNEKLFF | TGTGCCTGGAGTACAGATTATAATGAAAAACTGTTTTTT
. | TRBJ1-1 | . | TRBV6-5 | CASRRGGNTEAFF | TGTGCCAGCAGAAGGGGGGGAAACACTGAAGCTTTCTTT
. | TRBJ2-5 | TRBD2 | TRBV4-3 | CASSQALAGGAHQETQYF | TGCGCCAGCAGCCAAGCCCTAGCGGGGGGGGCGCACCAAGAGACCCAGTACTTC
. | TRBJ2-5 | TRBD2 | TRBV5-4 | CASSIGLAGTQETQYF | TGTGCCAGCAGCATAGGACTAGCGGGGACCCAAGAGACCCAGTACTTC
. | TRBJ2-7 | . | TRBV30 | CAWSAEQGLRHEQYF | TGTGCCTGGAGCGCCGAACAGGGTTTAAGGCACGAGCAGTACTTC
. | TRBJ2-3 | TRBD2 | TRBV30 | CAWTSGGTDTQYF | TGTGCCTGGACTAGCGGGGGCACAGATACGCAGTATTTT
. | TRBJ2-2 | . | TRBV2 | CASGQKKNTGELFF | TGTGCCAGCGGACAGAAAAAGAACACCGGGGAGCTGTTTTTT
. | TRBJ2-2 | TRBD2 | TRBV10-3 | CAISVRLAGGQVELFF | TGTGCCATCAGTGTTCGTCTAGCGGGGGGGCAAGTGGAGCTGTTTTTT
. | TRBJ2-7 | . | TRBV3-1/TRBV3-2 | CAARENGRYEQYF | TGTGCCGCCCGGGAGAACGGACGCTACGAGCAGTACTTC
. | TRBJ1-5 | TRBD1 | TRBV5-6 | CASSLGTGKVAADNQPQHF | TGTGCCAGCAGCTTGGGGACAGGGAAGGTGGCGGCTGACAATCAGCCCCAGCATTTT
. | TRBJ1-2 | . | TRBV9 | CASSVDKSRYTF | TGTGCCAGCAGCGTAGATAAATCCCGCTACACCTTC
. | TRBJ1-1 | . | TRBV5-1 | CASSLSQGYSTEAFF | TGCGCCAGCAGCTTGAGTCAGGGGTACTCCACTGAAGCTTTCTTT
. | TRBJ2-7 | . | TRBV15 | CATSRDAFSYEQYF | TGTGCCACCAGCAGAGACGCTTTTTCCTACGAGCAGTACTTC
. | TRBJ1-2 | . | TRBV6-4 | CASSDRGYGYTF | TGTGCCAGCAGTGACCGAGGCTATGGCTACACCTTC
. | TRBJ2-2 | . | TRBV19 | CASSILFGSNTGELFF | TGTGCCAGTAGTATCCTGTTTGGGTCGAACACCGGGGAGCTGTTTTTT
. | TRBJ1-1 | . | TRBV19 | CASSGHTNTEAFF | TGTGCCAGTAGTGGGCATACGAACACTGAAGCTTTCTTT
. | TRBJ1-1 | . | TRBV11-1 | CASSSSPGEAFF | TGTGCCAGCAGCTCTTCGCCGGGAGAAGCTTTCTTT
once | TRBJ2-2 | . | TRBV3-1/TRBV3-2 | CASTRGAGELFF | TGTGCCAGCACCCGGGGAGCCGGGGAGCTGTTTTTT
few | TRBJ2-2 | TRBD1 | TRBV27 | CASSWDRTFTGELFF | TGTGCCAGCAGTTGGGACAGGACATTCACCGGGGAGCTGTTTTTT
. | TRBJ1-2 | TRBD1 | TRBV6-4 | CASREDRANYGYTF | TGTGCCAGCAGGGAAGACAGGGCTAACTATGGCTACACCTTC
. | TRBJ1-1 | . | TRBV5-1 | CASSIDRITEAFF | TGCGCCAGCAGCATCGACAGAATCACTGAAGCTTTCTTT
. | TRBJ2-1 | TRBD2 | TRBV29-1 | CSSPSGGAVNEQFF | TGCAGCTCCCCTAGCGGGGGGGCCGTGAATGAGCAGTTCTTC
. | TRBJ2-2 | . | TRBV5-4 | CASSHSGELFF | TGTGCCAGCAGCCATTCCGGGGAGCTGTTTTTT
. | TRBJ1-6 | . | TRBV25-1 | CASSQTNNWGSPLHF | TGTGCCAGCAGTCAGACCAACAATTGGGGTTCACCCCTCCACTTT
once | TRBJ1-3 | . | TRBV19 | CASSATTDSGNTIYF | TGTGCCAGTAGCGCAACAACGGATTCTGGAAACACCATATATTTT
. | TRBJ1-1 | . | TRBV28 | CASSPQMDTEAFF | TGTGCCAGCAGTCCCCAGATGGACACTGAAGCTTTCTTT
. | TRBJ2-7 | TRBD1 | TRBV5-1 | CASSFGTGTYEQYF | TGCGCCAGCAGCTTCGGGACAGGGACCTACGAGCAGTACTTC
. | TRBJ1-1 | . | TRBV6-5 | CASSYSGSEAFF | TGTGCCAGCAGTTACTCGGGGAGTGAAGCTTTCTTT
. | TRBJ2-7 | . | TRBV5-4 | CASSLSTRRYEQYF | TGTGCCAGCAGCTTGTCGACCAGGAGGTACGAGCAGTACTTC
. | TRBJ1-2 | . | TRBV11-2 | CASSHERTDYGYTF | TGTGCCAGCAGCCATGAACGGACGGATTATGGCTACACCTTC